The rows below give T cell receptor beta chains drawn from one sample of a study of blood T cell repertoires in COVID-19. Measured with immunoSEQ multiplex PCR; TCRdb has only the in-frame clones, and not every one. This table holds roughly 250,000 clones, roughly 81% found once. Input material: peripheral blood. The receptor source for this set is a man aged 45-60 years with acute or convalescent COVID-19. Both conserved end residues are part of each CDR3. Each record gives: clone size, D gene, V gene, J gene, CDR3 DNA, CDR3 protein. D genes are given only for firm matches. A row's size may be missing; if present it is once, few, many or a size class.

few	.	TRBV2	TRBJ2-7	TGTGCCAGCAGTGAAGGGTCGTTTAAGAGGTTGGAGCAGTACTTC	CASSEGSFKRLEQYF
.	TRBD2	TRBV5-1	TRBJ2-1	TGCGCCAGCGGGGGACTAGCAGAGTACAATGAGCAGTTCTTC	CASGGLAEYNEQFF
.	.	TRBV12-3/TRBV12-4	TRBJ2-7	TGTGCCAGCAGTTTAATTCTGGGCAGCGAGCAGTACTTC	CASSLILGSEQYF
.	.	TRBV28	TRBJ2-1	TGTGCCAGCAGCCAACTAGCAAGTGAGCAGTTCTTC	CASSQLASEQFF
.	.	TRBV12-3/TRBV12-4	TRBJ1-1	TGTGCCAGCAGTCGACAATATAACACTGAAGCTTTCTTT	CASSRQYNTEAFF
once	TRBD2	TRBV14	TRBJ2-5	TGTGCCAGCAGCCTTGGACTAGCGAACCATATAGAGACCCAGTACTTC	CASSLGLANHIETQYF
.	.	TRBV6-5	TRBJ2-7	TGTGCCAGCAGTTACTCGATACAGGGTACCCACGAGCAGTACTTC	CASSYSIQGTHEQYF
.	TRBD1	TRBV5-8	TRBJ1-5	TGTGCCAGCAGTTCGAGGACAGGCGCGGGTCAGCCCCAGCATTTT	CASSSRTGAGQPQHF
.	TRBD2	TRBV10-3	TRBJ2-7	TGTGCCATCAGTGAGGATAGCGGGAGTGACGAGCAGTACTTC	CAISEDSGSDEQYF
.	.	TRBV28	TRBJ2-7	TGTGCCAGCAGCACGTACAGGGAGCAGTACTTC	CASSTYREQYF
.	.	TRBV6-6	TRBJ1-1	TGTGCCAGCACCATGGACGGAGGAAGCACTGAAGCTTTCTTT	CASTMDGGSTEAFF
.	TRBD1	TRBV5-1	TRBJ2-5	TGCGCCAGCAGCAGGACAGGGGGCGGGGAGACCCAGTACTTC	CASSRTGGGETQYF
.	.	TRBV7-3	TRBJ1-1	TGTGCCAGCCGTGGGCAGGAGAACACTGAAGCTTTCTTT	CASRGQENTEAFF
.	TRBD1	TRBV19	TRBJ1-6	TGTGCCAGTAGACGGACAGGGGAGGATTCACCCCTCCACTTT	CASRRTGEDSPLHF
few	TRBD2	TRBV5-1	TRBJ2-1	TGCGCCAGCAGCCTCGGGACTAGCGCACGAAATGAGCAGTTCTTC	CASSLGTSARNEQFF
few	.	TRBV28	TRBJ1-2	TGTGCCAGCAGCACCCTGCTGGGGGGCTATGGCTACACCTTC	CASSTLLGGYGYTF
.	.	TRBV4-2	TRBJ2-7	TGTGCCAGCAGCCAGATGGTAGCGGCGAGCTCCTACGAGCAGTACTTC	CASSQMVAASSYEQYF
.	.	TRBV5-1	TRBJ1-1	TGCGCCAGCAGCTTGGGGGCCCCACAGGGCCCGAACACTGAAGCTTTCTTT	CASSLGAPQGPNTEAFF
.	.	TRBV6-5	TRBJ1-3	TGTGCCAGCAGTTCCACGGGGGGATATGGAAACACCATATATTTT	CASSSTGGYGNTIYF
.	TRBD2	TRBV28	TRBJ2-7	TGTGCCAGCAGTTTACCGGGACTACTTTCCTACGAGCAGTACTTC	CASSLPGLLSYEQYF
.	.	TRBV9	TRBJ1-1	TGTGCCAGCAGCGTAGTTTCAACTGGGGCCCCAATGAACACTGAAGCTTTCTTT	CASSVVSTGAPMNTEAFF
.	TRBD1	TRBV18	TRBJ1-3	TGTGCCAGCTCACCACCATTTGTAGGGGGCGGAAACACCATATATTTT	CASSPPFVGGGNTIYF